This record looks at one T cell receptor (beta chain) sequence and its context. A far bigger clonotype differs at one base, so this is likely a read error. This CDR3 is also generated by other DNA sequences in the sample. This CDR3 contains 14 residues. Per germline, CDR1 SQVTM and CDR2 ANQGSEA. Trimming shortened V by 4 bases and J by 7 bases, and 19 bases separated the two germline ends. The entry originates in a study of shared clonotypes between healthy human individuals. Here immunoSEQ multiplex PCR was the method, and the copy in TCRdb shows in-frame clones only, minus some. Seen here are about 510,000 clones, around 79% observed once, and the top ten hold approximately 13%. The study used approximately 90 million PBMCs per unsorted sample for genomic DNA.

Sequences were obtained from PBMCs. This TCR was recovered from a woman aged 40-49 years in good health. Some clones in this sample may be carry-over from other donors' samples. The rearrangement joins TRBV29-1 to TRBJ1-1; D unclear. The CDR3 DNA reads TGCAGCGTTGTACTAACCCGGGGTGGGATTGAAGCTTTCTTT. It specifies CSVVLTRGGIEAFF.